This T cell receptor (beta chain) emerged from a study of cytomegalovirus exposure and HLA in healthy donors. The CDR3 has 11 residues. Deletions cut 1 base from V and 7 bases from J, with 4 bases between. Germline V CDR1 and CDR2: SGHDN, FVKESK. Use of 60 Vbeta and 13 Jbeta primers characterized the PCR. Assay: immunoSEQ multiplex PCR; the TCRdb copy retains only in-frame clones and omits some. The sample lists about 99,000 clones, over 9% seen once, with roughly 5% in the top ten. The sequenced sample was PBMCs. The chain links TRBV14 to TRBJ1-2; D gene ambiguous. The clonotype comes from a man aged 40-49 years in good health and CMV-seropositive. CDR3 bases: TGTGCCAGCAGCCAAGGAGGTGGCTACACCTTC. Protein sequence: CASSQGGGYTF.